Detailed here is one TCR beta chain. The target antigen is unknown. The data belong to a study of T cell repertoires in cytomegalovirus infection. Trimming removed 5 bases from V and 8 bases from J; junction bases left unmatched: 12. There are 15 residues in the CDR3. From germline, CDR1 is SEHNR and CDR2 FQNEAQ (reference sequence). TCRdb passed the reads through MiXCR, listing each CDR3 protein once. This sample has about 500,000 distinct CDR3 sequences, with around 30% found just once. The chain recombines TRBV7-9 with TRBJ2-1, with 7 nucleotides matching TRBD1. Material: cultured PBMCs, obtained from culture after CMV antigen stimulation. This sequence originates from a human donor in good health (CMV status not recorded). Some clones in this sample may be carry-over from other donors' samples. CDR3 in DNA: TGTGCCAGCAGCGCTTCAAGGACAGGTCAATATGAGCAGTTCTTC. Translation gives CASSASRTGQYEQFF.